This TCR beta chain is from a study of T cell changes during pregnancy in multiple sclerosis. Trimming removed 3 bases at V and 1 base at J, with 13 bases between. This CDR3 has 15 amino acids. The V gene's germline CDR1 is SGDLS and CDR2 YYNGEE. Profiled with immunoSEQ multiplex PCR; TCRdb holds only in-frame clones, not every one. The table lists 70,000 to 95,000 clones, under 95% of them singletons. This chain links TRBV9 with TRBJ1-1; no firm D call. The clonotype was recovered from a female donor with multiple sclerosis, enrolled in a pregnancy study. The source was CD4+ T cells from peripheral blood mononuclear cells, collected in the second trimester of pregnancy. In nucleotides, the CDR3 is TGTGCCAGCAGCGCCACTGTGGGCCCGAACACTGAAGCTTTCTTT. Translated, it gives CASSATVGPNTEAFF.